This entry is about one TCR beta chain. Antigen specificity is unknown. This specimen belongs to a study of T cells expressing NK-cell markers. Overall study results and limits: The HCMV specificity of the expanded NKG2C+ T cell clones stayed unresolved. Similarly, these clonotypes led the CD3+CD56-NKG2C+ fraction as well in a few donors.

TCRdb processed the 5' RACE reads again and assigns one entry to each CDR3 protein, with no DNA. The sample has approximately 440,000 distinct CDR3 sequences; the top ten hold over 1.3%. CDR1 and CDR2 from the germline V gene are MNHNY and SVGAGI (reference sequence). The CDR3 is 17 residues long. The receptor was isolated from a woman between 45 and 60 years old in good health. Sequenced input: blood T cells: a sorted CD56 or NKG2C T cell subset, CD4+ or CD8+ T cells, or bulk PBMC T cells (not recorded which). The chain links TRBV6-6 to TRBJ2-2; TCRdb returns TRBD2, unconfirmable since there is no DNA. The CDR3 protein is CASSYLSGRVNTGELFF.